This TCR beta chain is from a study of human T cells and chemical hapten exposure. About the research overall: Patch tests put 0.01% DPC on the upper back, read at 6 days.

As to time point: pre-sensitization, week 0. Treatment described: therapeutic diphenylcyclopropenone sensitization with weekly scalp DPC. Study observations and caveats: It was expanded TCRs that formed significantly more large CDR3 similarity clusters than controls did.

This clonotype occurred many times. What it binds is unknown. One entry per CDR3 protein, called by TCRdb with MiXCR from the RACE reads. The sample lists around 120,000 distinct CDR3 sequences, about 13% occurring once. The sample in question was whole blood, obtained in connection with sensitization to the hapten diphenylcyclopropenone (DPC). The sequence derives from a woman in her late teens or twenties with alopecia areata. Some clones in this sample may be carry-over from other donors' samples.

CDR3 region: CASSYLTLGSIQETQYF. As DNA, the CDR3 is TGTGCCAGCAGTTACCTGACTCTTGGCTCCATTCAAGAGACCCAGTACTTC. The V and J genes are TRBV6-5 and TRBJ2-5; D gene uncertain. Between the trimmed V and J ends, which lost 2 bases and 2 bases, there was a span of 18 bases. The CDR3 is made up of 17 amino acids. CDR1 and CDR2 from the germline V gene are MNHEY and SVGAGI.